This TCR beta chain was documented in a study of blood T cell repertoires in COVID-19. Study-wide background: Acute and convalescent COVID-19 samples came from the United States, Italy and Spain. Nucleic acid was either cDNA or gDNA, and it came from T cells, B-cell-depleted T cells, or PBMCs.

The CDR3 has 16 residues. Germline V gene data show CDR1 as SGHDT and CDR2 as YYEEEE. V was cut by 3 bases and J by 6 bases, with 22 bases left in between. In the study's own analysis: By means of reference gene primer amplification, nucleated cell counts were estimated. The protocol was immunoSEQ multiplex PCR, while the TCRdb copy is restricted to in-frame clones and leaves out a portion. The DNA was the basis for D and trimming; V, J and clone size are from that table. This table has 60,000 to 75,000 clones, 65% to 85% appearing once. The sequencing input was peripheral blood. The TCR comes from a woman in her forties or fifties with active or convalescent COVID-19. The chain links TRBV5-6 to TRBJ2-7; tentative D call: TRBD1 (6 bases). DNA of the CDR3: TGTGCCAGCAGCTCACCCGCTGGGGGCGAGGCGGGCGAGCAGTACTTC. It encodes CASSSPAGGEAGEQYF.